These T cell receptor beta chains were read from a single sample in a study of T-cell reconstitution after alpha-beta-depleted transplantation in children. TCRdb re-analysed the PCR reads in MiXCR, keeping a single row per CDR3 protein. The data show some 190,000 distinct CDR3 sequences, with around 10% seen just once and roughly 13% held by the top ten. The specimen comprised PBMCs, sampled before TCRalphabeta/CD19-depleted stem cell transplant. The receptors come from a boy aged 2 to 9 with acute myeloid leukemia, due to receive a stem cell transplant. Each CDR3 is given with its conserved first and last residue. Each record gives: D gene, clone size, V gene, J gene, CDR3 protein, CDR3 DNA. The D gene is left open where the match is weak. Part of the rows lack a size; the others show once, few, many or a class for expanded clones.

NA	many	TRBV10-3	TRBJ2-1	CAISEARGPNEQFF	TGTGCCATCAGTGAGGCCAGGGGTCCCAATGAGCAGTTCTTC
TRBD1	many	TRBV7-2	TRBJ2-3	CASSFLYSPTGRDTQYF	TGTGCCAGCAGCTTCCTCTATTCCCCGACAGGGCGGGATACGCAGTATTTT
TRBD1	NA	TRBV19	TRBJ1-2	CASSITGERYGYTF	TGTGCCAGTAGTATTACAGGGGAGCGGTATGGCTACACCTTC
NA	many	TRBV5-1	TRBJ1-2	CASSLNPTGRYTF	TGCGCCAGCAGCTTAAACCCTACAGGGCGCTACACCTTC
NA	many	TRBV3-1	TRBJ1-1	CASSQAGQPNTEAFF	TGTGCCAGCAGCCAAGCGGGACAACCGAACACTGAAGCTTTCTTT
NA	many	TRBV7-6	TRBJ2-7	CASSLIGTAGEQYF	TGTGCCAGCAGCCTCATTGGGACCGCCGGCGAGCAGTACTTC
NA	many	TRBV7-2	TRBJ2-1	CASSLAAYNEQFF	TGTGCCAGCAGCTTAGCTGCCTACAATGAGCAGTTCTTC
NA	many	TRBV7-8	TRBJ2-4	CASSPQDSPLAKNIQYF	TGTGCCAGCAGCCCCCAGGACAGCCCGCTAGCCAAAAACATTCAGTACTTC
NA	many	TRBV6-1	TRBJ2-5	CASSEGKIGETQYF	TGTGCCAGCAGTGAAGGCAAAATAGGGGAGACCCAGTACTTC
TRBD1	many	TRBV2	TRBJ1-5	CASSIHPGQEGYQPQHF	TGTGCCAGCAGTATACATCCGGGACAGGAAGGTTATCAGCCCCAGCATTTT
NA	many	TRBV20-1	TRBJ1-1	CSARGWSGAQTEAFF	TGCAGTGCTAGGGGCTGGAGTGGGGCGCAAACTGAAGCTTTCTTT
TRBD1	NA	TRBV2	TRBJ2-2	CTSWGASGGAGNTGELFF	TGTACCAGCTGGGGGGCGTCAGGGGGCGCGGGGAACACCGGGGAGCTGTTTTTT
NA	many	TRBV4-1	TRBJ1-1	CASSQEEGAVGRAFF	TGCGCCAGCAGCCAAGAAGAAGGGGCGGTCGGAAGGGCTTTCTTT
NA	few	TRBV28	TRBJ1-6	CASRPRQAAPPLHF	TGTGCCAGCAGACCCCGACAGGCGGCACCACCCCTCCACTTT
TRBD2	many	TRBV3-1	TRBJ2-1	CASSLHSGRESTNEQFF	TGTGCCAGCAGCTTACATAGCGGGAGGGAGAGTACGAATGAGCAGTTCTTC
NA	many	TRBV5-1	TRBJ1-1	CASSLMRGTEAFF	TGCGCCAGCAGCTTGATGAGGGGCACTGAAGCTTTCTTT
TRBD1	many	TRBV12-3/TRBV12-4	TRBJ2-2	CASRPGTENTGELFF	TGTGCCAGCAGACCCGGGACAGAGAACACCGGGGAGCTGTTTTTT